This is a list of T cell receptor beta chains from one sample in a study of blood T cell repertoires in COVID-19. Assay used: immunoSEQ multiplex PCR; TCRdb lists only in-frame clones, some missing. This repertoire shows approximately 81,000 clones, roughly nine tenths found once; its top ten account for 1.5% to 2%. Sequencing was done on a sample of peripheral blood. Receptors originate from a woman between 50 and 59 years old in a cohort sampled during active COVID-19. Both conserved end residues are part of each CDR3. D genes are given only for firm matches. Some rows have no size entry. The others give once, few or many, or a class for an expanded clone.

J gene,V gene,CDR3 length,D gene,clone size,CDR3 protein,CDR3 DNA
TRBJ1-5,TRBV5-1,15,.,.,CASSPSPGVGQPQHF,TGCGCCAGCAGCCCGTCCCCAGGGGTGGGTCAGCCCCAGCATTTT
TRBJ2-1,TRBV7-9,16,TRBD2,.,CASSRRTSGSVNEQFF,TGTGCCAGCAGCCGTAGGACTAGCGGGAGCGTTAATGAGCAGTTCTTC
TRBJ2-7,TRBV6-5,14,TRBD1,.,CASSYYGQASEQYF,TGTGCCAGCAGTTACTATGGACAGGCTTCCGAGCAGTACTTC
TRBJ1-4,TRBV5-6,17,.,.,CASTGPGPTTTNEKLFF,TGTGCCAGCACCGGACCCGGACCGACGACTACGAATGAAAAACTGTTTTTT
TRBJ1-4,TRBV5-6,15,.,once,CASSFQGSRFVGLFF,TGTGCCAGCAGCTTCCAGGGGTCTCGATTTGTTGGACTGTTTTTT
TRBJ2-3,TRBV19,15,TRBD2,.,CASSTRTSDTDTQYF,TGTGCCAGTAGTACACGGACTAGCGACACAGATACGCAGTATTTT
TRBJ2-3,TRBV11-2,16,TRBD2,.,CASSFAWTSGGDTQYF,TGTGCCAGCAGCTTCGCCTGGACTAGCGGGGGGGATACGCAGTATTTT
TRBJ2-5,TRBV6-2/TRBV6-3,14,TRBD1,once,CASSAGQGGGTQYF,TGTGCCAGCAGTGCGGGACAGGGAGGGGGGACCCAGTACTTC
TRBJ1-5,TRBV18,13,.,once,CASSGLKDQPQHF,TGTGCCAGCTCAGGGCTTAAAGATCAGCCCCAGCATTTT
TRBJ2-5,TRBV27,15,.,.,CASSLGSESQETQYF,TGTGCCAGCAGTTTAGGCAGCGAGTCACAAGAGACCCAGTACTTC
TRBJ1-2,TRBV6-5,14,TRBD1,.,CASKKTGGTYGYTF,TGTGCCAGCAAAAAGACAGGGGGGACCTATGGCTACACCTTC
TRBJ2-1,TRBV3-1/TRBV3-2,15,TRBD2,.,CASSLGLGSYNEQFF,TGTGCCAGCAGCCTAGGACTAGGATCCTACAATGAGCAGTTCTTC
TRBJ1-2,TRBV6-1,16,TRBD1,.,CASSEPGTGLNYGYTF,TGTGCCAGCAGTGAACCCGGGACAGGGCTGAACTATGGCTACACCTTC
TRBJ2-1,TRBV28,15,TRBD2,.,CASIPSGGHGYEQFF,TGTGCCAGCATCCCCAGCGGGGGACACGGCTATGAGCAGTTCTTC
TRBJ2-5,TRBV6-5,15,TRBD1,once,CASSYRDRGQETQYF,TGTGCCAGCAGTTATAGGGACAGGGGGCAAGAGACCCAGTACTTC
TRBJ2-1,TRBV7-9,17,TRBD1,once,CASSFSRTGGSYNEQFF,TGTGCCAGCAGCTTCTCCCGGACAGGGGGCTCTTACAATGAGCAGTTCTTC
TRBJ2-7,TRBV19,12,TRBD1,.,CASSDRGYEQYF,TGTGCCAGTAGCGACAGGGGCTACGAGCAGTACTTC
TRBJ2-2,TRBV24-1,16,.,.,CATSDPQGVRTGELFF,TGTGCCACCAGTGATCCACAGGGAGTTAGGACCGGGGAGCTGTTTTTT
TRBJ2-2,TRBV5-1,19,TRBD2,.,CASSLVLRGGRWSTGELFF,TGCGCCAGCAGCTTGGTTCTGCGGGGGGGCCGGTGGAGCACCGGGGAGCTGTTTTTT
TRBJ2-1,TRBV5-5,14,TRBD2,.,CASSSRTSGGEQFF,TGTGCCAGCAGCTCTCGGACTAGCGGGGGGGAGCAGTTCTTC
TRBJ2-3,TRBV12-3/TRBV12-4,12,.,.,CASSQRGDTQYF,TGTGCCAGCAGCCAAAGGGGGGATACGCAGTATTTT
TRBJ2-1,TRBV6-5,15,TRBD1,.,CASSSTGGSYNEQFF,TGTGCCAGCAGTTCGACAGGGGGCTCCTACAATGAGCAGTTCTTC
TRBJ1-2,TRBV12-1,14,.,.,CASSLGDTPEYYTF,TGTGCCAGCAGCTTGGGAGATACCCCCGAATACTACACCTTC
TRBJ2-5,TRBV24-1,12,.,.,CATSDLAETQYF,TGTGCCACCAGTGATTTAGCAGAGACCCAGTACTTC
TRBJ1-1,TRBV7-8,20,TRBD1,.,CASSSSVEAPPTGFGTEAFF,TGTGCCAGCAGCTCCTCGGTGGAGGCCCCTCCGACAGGGTTTGGCACTGAAGCTTTCTTT
TRBJ2-5,TRBV7-3,18,TRBD2,.,CASSPGPGLAGFGETQYF,TGTGCCAGCAGCCCAGGCCCCGGGCTAGCGGGGTTTGGGGAGACCCAGTACTTC
TRBJ2-5,TRBV3-1/TRBV3-2,19,TRBD2,.,CASSQDSGTSGRAEETQYF,TGTGCCAGCAGCCAAGACTCCGGGACTAGCGGGAGGGCGGAAGAGACCCAGTACTTC
TRBJ2-7,TRBV6-5,14,.,.,CASSRGLGSYEQYF,TGTGCCAGCAGTAGGGGTCTAGGATCCTACGAGCAGTACTTC
TRBJ2-1,TRBV5-1,15,TRBD1,.,CASSLGGQGGDEQFF,TGCGCCAGCAGCTTGGGGGGACAGGGAGGGGATGAGCAGTTCTTC
TRBJ2-1,TRBV29-1,15,TRBD2,.,CSTLGRASSYNEQFF,TGCAGCACCCTAGGGAGGGCGAGCTCCTACAATGAGCAGTTCTTC
TRBJ1-5,TRBV11-2,12,.,.,CASSDAQGTQHF,TGTGCCAGCAGCGACGCACAGGGAACCCAGCATTTT
TRBJ2-3,TRBV19,17,TRBD2,.,CASSIDRWGGGTDTQYF,TGTGCCAGTAGTATAGATCGTTGGGGGGGAGGGACAGATACGCAGTATTTT
TRBJ2-1,TRBV11-3,11,.,.,CASSPVIEQFF,TGTGCCAGCAGCCCCGTAATTGAGCAGTTCTTC
TRBJ2-4,TRBV28,11,TRBD2,.,CASWGGDIQYF,TGTGCCAGCTGGGGGGGAGACATTCAGTACTTC
TRBJ2-1,TRBV3-1/TRBV3-2,16,TRBD1,.,CASSPRTGTSSNEQFF,TGTGCCAGCAGCCCGCGGACAGGGACTTCAAGCAATGAGCAGTTCTTC
TRBJ2-1,TRBV3-1/TRBV3-2,16,TRBD2,.,CASSLLAGGTYNEQFF,TGTGCCAGCAGCCTACTAGCGGGAGGAACGTACAATGAGCAGTTCTTC
TRBJ2-2,TRBV5-1,15,.,.,CASSDRTGTTGELFF,TGCGCCAGCAGCGATCGGACTGGAACTACCGGGGAGCTGTTTTTT
TRBJ2-1,TRBV21-1,12,.,.,CASSAGQGGEFF,TGTGCCAGCAGCGCCGGACAGGGGGGGGAGTTCTTC
TRBJ2-5,TRBV5-1,15,TRBD2,.,CASSPYFLAGETQYF,TGCGCCAGCAGCCCATATTTTCTAGCGGGCGAGACCCAGTACTTC
TRBJ2-7,TRBV19,14,.,.,CASSPGDWAYEQYF,TGTGCCAGTAGTCCCGGGGATTGGGCCTACGAGCAGTACTTC
TRBJ2-7,TRBV28,17,TRBD1,once,CASSSAQSRDSKGEQYF,TGTGCCAGCAGCTCCGCCCAAAGCCGGGACAGCAAAGGCGAGCAGTACTTC
TRBJ1-5,TRBV19,15,.,.,CASSDRPAPDQPQHF,TGTGCCAGTAGTGACAGGCCAGCCCCGGATCAGCCCCAGCATTTT
TRBJ1-6,TRBV6-6,14,TRBD1,.,CASSYDRGNSPLHF,TGTGCCAGCAGTTACGACAGGGGGAATTCACCCCTCCACTTT
TRBJ1-1,TRBV11-2,14,.,.,CASSLYRVNTEAFF,TGTGCCAGCAGCTTATACAGGGTGAACACTGAAGCTTTCTTT
TRBJ1-1,TRBV6-2/TRBV6-3,16,.,once,CASSYSRQALNTEAFF,TGTGCCAGCAGTTACTCCCGGCAGGCCCTGAACACTGAAGCTTTCTTT
TRBJ2-7,TRBV6-4,14,TRBD1,.,CASSEQGGSGEQYF,TGTGCCAGCAGTGAACAGGGGGGCTCGGGAGAGCAGTACTTC
TRBJ2-1,TRBV19,14,.,.,CASSIRQGFDEQFF,TGTGCCAGTAGTATTAGGCAGGGTTTCGATGAGCAGTTCTTC
TRBJ2-7,TRBV9,15,.,.,CASSVGGTSLYEQYF,TGTGCCAGCAGCGTAGGAGGGACATCACTCTACGAGCAGTACTTC
TRBJ2-5,TRBV30,13,.,.,CAWSMGARETQYF,TGTGCCTGGAGTATGGGGGCGCGGGAGACCCAGTACTTC
TRBJ2-7,TRBV18,15,TRBD1,.,CASSPGTGDSYEQYF,TGTGCCAGCTCACCCGGGACAGGGGACTCCTACGAGCAGTACTTC
TRBJ2-7,TRBV11-2,14,TRBD1,.,CASTEPGQDYEQYF,TGTGCCAGCACCGAACCGGGACAGGACTACGAGCAGTACTTC
TRBJ2-3,TRBV11-3,14,.,.,CASSPRGSTDTQYF,TGTGCCAGCAGCCCCCGAGGCTCCACAGATACGCAGTATTTT
TRBJ1-2,TRBV19,12,.,.,CASSPRGDGYTF,TGTGCCAGTAGCCCGAGAGGAGACGGCTACACCTTC
TRBJ2-3,TRBV27,12,.,.,CASSSSGDTQYF,TGTGCCAGCAGTTCCTCTGGAGACACGCAGTATTTT
TRBJ2-5,TRBV29-1,12,.,.,CSVVDSSGTQYF,TGCAGCGTTGTTGATAGCTCTGGGACCCAGTACTTC